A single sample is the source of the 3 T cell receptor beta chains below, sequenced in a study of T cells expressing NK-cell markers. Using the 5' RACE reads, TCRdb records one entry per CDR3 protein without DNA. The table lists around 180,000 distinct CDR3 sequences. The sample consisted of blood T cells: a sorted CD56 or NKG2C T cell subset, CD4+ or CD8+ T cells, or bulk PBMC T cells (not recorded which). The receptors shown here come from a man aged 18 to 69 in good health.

This CDR3 is CASSLVVSGNTIYF. V and J are TRBV5-6 and TRBJ1-3. The length of the CDR3 is 14 residues. Germline values: CDR1 SGHDT, CDR2 YYEEEE.

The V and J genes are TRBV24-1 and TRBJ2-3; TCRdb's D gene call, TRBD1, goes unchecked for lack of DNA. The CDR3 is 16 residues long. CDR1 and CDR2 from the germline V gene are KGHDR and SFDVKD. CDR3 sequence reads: CATSDSSRDITDTQYF.

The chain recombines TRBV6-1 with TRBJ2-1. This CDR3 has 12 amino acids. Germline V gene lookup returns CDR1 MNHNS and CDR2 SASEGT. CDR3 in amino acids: CASVEGYNEQFF.